Listed here are 30 T cell receptor beta chains from one sample, sequenced in a study of T cell repertoires in cytomegalovirus infection. These TCRs' antigens remain unknown. TCRdb itself ran the reads through MiXCR, one entry per CDR3 protein. Among 900,000 to 950,000 distinct CDR3 sequences listed, around 31% were seen once. The input for sequencing was cultured CD8+ T cells from PBMCs, taken from culture after CMV antigen stimulation. The receptor source for this set is a human donor in good health (CMV status not recorded). Some clones in this sample may be carry-over from other donors' samples.

CDR3: CSALGHVRLGEQYF. CDR3 coding DNA: TGCAGTGCCCTAGGGCACGTTAGGTTAGGCGAGCAGTACTTC. The V and J genes are TRBV20-1 and TRBJ2-7; the D is unclear. V dropped 6 bases and J dropped 6 bases, with 21 bases sitting between them. The length of the CDR3 is 14 residues. From germline, CDR1 is DFQATT and CDR2 SNEGSKA (reference sequence).

This clonotype was observed a few times. This chain joins TRBV6-6 and TRBJ2-7; 7 bases map to TRBD1. Per germline, CDR1 MNHNY and CDR2 SVGAGI (reference sequence). This CDR3 spans 16 amino acids. V shed 10 bases, J shed 5 bases, and the junction held 20 bases outside the gene matches. CDR3 coding DNA: TGTGCCACCGAATTGCAATTGACAGGGAAAGAAAACGAGCAGTACGTC. Encoded protein: CATELQLTGKENEQYV.

This chain joins TRBV10-3 and TRBJ2-3; D unclear. The germline gives CDR1 ENHRY, CDR2 SYGVKD. The V gene lost 5 bases and the J gene lost 4 bases, with 10 bases spanning the gap. The CDR3 consists of 13 residues. The DNA of the CDR3 is TGTGCCATCAGTATCAAATTGGCAGATACGCAGTATTTT. This translates into CAISIKLADTQYF.

This clonotype was seen only a few times. This chain links TRBV5-5 with TRBJ2-1, with D uncertain. CDR3 length: 14 residues. CDR1 SGHKS and CDR2 YYEKEE come from the germline V gene (reference sequence). Trimming took 4 bases from V and 3 from J, leaving 11 bases between them. The CDR3 coding sequence is TGTGCCAGCAGCCCCTGGGGTTTCTACAATGAGCAGTTCTTC. It encodes CASSPWGFYNEQFF.

There are a few counts of this clonotype. The chain has TRBV19 and TRBJ1-1; D uncertain. V was clipped by 1 base and J by 0 bases, with 12 bases between them. CDR1 and CDR2 (germline): LNHDA, SQIVND (reference sequence). This CDR3 is built from 16 residues. The CDR3 region is CASSIAGNYMNTEAFF. CDR3 sequence (DNA): TGTGCCAGTAGTATAGCTGGCAACTACATGAACACTGAAGCTTTCTTT.

This clonotype was recorded a few times. The chain joins TRBV7-9 to TRBJ2-5; D call uncertain. The CDR3 has 12 amino acids. The germline V gene encodes CDR1 SEHNR and CDR2 FQNEAQ (reference sequence). V shed 3 bases and J shed 3 bases, with 5 bases lying between them. In DNA, the CDR3 is TGTGCCAGCAGCTTGTGGGAAGAGACCCAGTACTTC. This codes for CASSLWEETQYF.

As to this clonotype: Sequence at one end of the junction differs from germline and may be a read error. This chain connects TRBV5-6 to TRBJ2-7, with D tentatively TRBD2 (5 bases). Germline V CDR1 and CDR2: SGHDT, YYEEEE. The CDR3 is 13 amino acids. The CDR3 sequence: CVSSQEVPYEQYF. CDR3 nucleotides: TGTGTCAGCAGCCAGGAGGTACCCTACGAGCAGTACTTC. The full variable domain, its missing parts supplied by reference TRBV5-6 and TRBJ2-7, is DAGVTQSPTHLIKTRGQQVTLRCSPKSGHDTVSWYQQALGQGPQFIFQYYEEEERQRGNFPDRFSGHQFPNYSSELNVNALLLGDSALYLCVSSQEVPYEQYFGPGTRLTVT.

There are a few counts of this clonotype. The V and J genes are TRBV7-2 and TRBJ2-5, with 12 bases matching TRBD1. V was clipped by 3 bases and J by 5 bases; unmatched bases: 7. This CDR3 is built from 16 residues. Germline loops: CDR1 SGHTA, CDR2 FQGNSA. CDR3 DNA sequence: TGTGCCAGCAGCTTGGGGGACAGGGGGCATCGGGAGACCCAGTACTTC. Its protein product is CASSLGDRGHRETQYF.

Concerning this clonotype itself: This may stem from a read error, because a much larger clone lies one nucleotide away. The J gene is TRBJ2-3, the V gene TRBV7-4, with D unclear. The CDR3 contains 16 residues. Germline assignment: CDR1 SGHVT and CDR2 SQSDAQ. V lost 5 bases to trimming and J lost 6 bases, with 21 bases between them. The CDR3 protein is CASSGQFPKQTDTQYF. DNA of the CDR3: TGTGCCAGCAGCGGTCAATTCCCCAAACAGACGGATACGCAGTATTTT.

V and J are TRBV12-3 or TRBV12-4 and TRBJ2-1; D gene ambiguous. The CDR3 loop spans 12 amino acids. V lost 5 bases, J lost 9 bases, and 11 bases lay in between. DNA for the CDR3: TGTGCCAGCAGTACCCTTTGGGGTGAGCAGTTCTTC. Amino acid sequence: CASSTLWGEQFF.

The chain joins TRBV6-5 to TRBJ2-7; D unresolved. V lost 0 bases to trimming and J lost 5 bases, with 8 bases between them. The CDR3 covers 13 residues. Germline V gene data show CDR1 as MNHEY and CDR2 as SVGAGI. Here the CDR3 DNA reads TGTGCCAGCAGTTACTCGAGTGGCCACGAGCAGTACTTC. Its translation: CASSYSSGHEQYF.

This clonotype has ten or more counts. The chain has TRBV7-2 and TRBJ1-6; D is possibly TRBD1 (5 bases). The CDR3 loop spans 15 amino acids. V lost 0 bases, J lost 4 bases, and 7 bases lay in between. The germline V gene encodes CDR1 SGHTA and CDR2 FQGNSA. In nucleotides, the CDR3 is TGTGCCAGCAGCTTAGCTCCAGGGTATAATTCACCCCTCCACTTT. This sequence encodes CASSLAPGYNSPLHF.

Many counts were recorded for this clonotype. The chain links TRBV7-9 to TRBJ2-6, with D uncertain. This CDR3 contains 16 residues. Trimming pared 5 bases from V and 2 bases from J, leaving 13 bases between. CDR1 is SEHNR and CDR2 is FQNEAQ in the germline V gene (reference sequence). The CDR3 DNA reads as TGTGCCAGCAGCGCCAAAGGGATCGCTGGGGCCAACGTCCTGACTTTC. This gives the protein CASSAKGIAGANVLTF. The full variable domain, completed using reference TRBV7-9 and TRBJ2-6, is DTGVSQNPRHKITKRGQNVTFRCDPISEHNRLYWYRQTLGQGPEFLTYFQNEAQLEKSRLLSDRFSAERPKGSFSTLEIQRTEQGDSAMYLCASSAKGIAGANVLTFGAGSRLTVL.

This chain joins TRBV13 and TRBJ1-4, with 8 bases matching TRBD1. Trimming cost V 4 bases and J 4 bases; bases outside gene matches: 5. From germline, CDR1 is PRHDT and CDR2 FYEKMQ (reference sequence). This CDR3 contains 15 residues. CDR3 nucleotides: TGTGCCAGCAGCTCTCAGGGGGCCTATAATGAAAAACTGTTTTTT. Its translation is CASSSQGAYNEKLFF.

The chain employs TRBV9 and TRBJ1-2, with D perhaps TRBD1 (5 bases). V gave up 0 bases and J gave up 0 bases, with 12 bases separating them. Germline V lookup: CDR1 SGDLS, CDR2 YYNGEE. This CDR3 has 16 residues. The DNA of the CDR3 is TGTGCCAGCAGCGTAGGGCTAGACAGACCTAACTATGGCTACACCTTC. Its translation: CASSVGLDRPNYGYTF.

The rearrangement links TRBV27 to TRBJ2-7, with D maybe TRBD2 (7 bases). There are 14 residues in the CDR3. Between the trimmed V and J ends, which lost 5 bases and 7 bases, there was a span of 18 bases. CDR1 and CDR2 (germline): MNHEY, SMNVEV (reference sequence). The CDR3 reads CASSPLAGAWEQYF. The DNA for the CDR3 is TGTGCCAGCAGTCCCCTCGCGGGGGCATGGGAGCAGTACTTC.

This chain connects TRBV4-1 to TRBJ2-7; 7 nucleotides agree with TRBD2. V shed 4 bases, J shed 0 bases, and the junction held 12 bases outside the gene matches. This CDR3 comprises 17 residues. CDR1 and CDR2 (germline): MGHRA, YSYEKL. CDR3 amino acids: CASSPTQTSASSYEQYF. CDR3 DNA sequence: TGCGCCAGCAGCCCGACCCAAACTAGCGCTAGCTCCTACGAGCAGTACTTC.

On this clonotype: A much larger clone differs by one base, so this may be a read error. This chain links TRBV7-9 with TRBJ1-1; D is possibly TRBD1 (5 bases). This CDR3 comprises 14 residues. The V gene's germline CDR1 is SEHNR and CDR2 FQNEAQ (reference sequence). Trimming shortened V by 10 bases and J by 3 bases, and 18 bases separated the two germline ends. CDR3 coding DNA: TGTGCCAACAGTTCCCCTGGGGGGGACACTGAAGCTTTCTTT. Its protein product is CANSSPGGDTEAFF.

The J gene is TRBJ1-3, the V gene TRBV6-6, with TRBD1 identical over 7 bases. Germline CDR1 is MNHNY and CDR2 is SVGAGI (reference sequence). J lost 0 bases, V lost 7 bases, and 6 bases had no gene match. This CDR3 is built from 15 residues. The CDR3: CASIRGFSSGNTIYF. In DNA, the CDR3 is TGTGCCAGCATCAGGGGGTTTAGCTCTGGAAACACCATATATTTT.

This clonotype has ten or more counts. The chain links TRBV7-2 to TRBJ1-1, with 8 bases aligning to TRBD1. The germline V gene encodes CDR1 SGHTA and CDR2 FQGNSA. V was pared by 5 bases and J by 3 bases, with 5 bases of the junction left unmatched. This CDR3 has 14 residues. The CDR3 here is CASSRQGWDTEAFF. CDR3 coding DNA: TGTGCCAGCAGCAGACAGGGGTGGGACACTGAAGCTTTCTTT. The full variable domain, in which reference TRBV7-2 and TRBJ1-1 provide the parts outside the CDR3, is GAGVSQSPSNKVTEKGKDVELRCDPISGHTALYWYRQSLGQGLEFLIYFQGNSAPDKSGLPSDRFSAERTGGSVSTLTIQRTQQEDSAVYLCASSRQGWDTEAFFGQGTRLTVV.

The chain has TRBV7-6 and TRBJ2-1; 11 bases are shared with TRBD2. In germline, CDR1 is SGHVS, CDR2 FNYEAQ. V was pared by 3 bases and J by 6 bases, with 22 bases of the junction left unmatched. The CDR3 runs to 21 residues. CDR3: CASSFVAPLAGGSWELNEQFF. CDR3 sequence (DNA): TGTGCCAGCAGCTTCGTAGCCCCTCTAGCGGGGGGCTCTTGGGAACTCAATGAGCAGTTCTTC.

The genes are TRBV14 and TRBJ1-2; 9 bases match TRBD1. This CDR3 has 15 residues. CDR1 SGHDN and CDR2 FVKESK come from the germline V gene. After removal of 5 bases from V and 6 bases from J, the junction contained 10 bases not matched to a gene. This chain's CDR3 is CASSGGPGQGHGYTF. As DNA, the CDR3 is TGTGCCAGCAGCGGTGGTCCAGGACAGGGGCATGGCTACACCTTC. The full variable domain, in which reference TRBV14 and TRBJ1-2 provide the parts outside the CDR3, is EAGVTQFPSHSVIEKGQTVTLRCDPISGHDNLYWYRRVMGKEIKFLLHFVKESKQDESGMPNNRFLAERTGGTYSTLKVQPAELEDSGVYFCASSGGPGQGHGYTFGSGTRLTVV.

This clonotype has ten or more counts. The gene calls are TRBV6-5 and TRBJ2-5; tentatively, D is TRBD1 or TRBD2 (6 bases each). CDR1 and CDR2 from the germline V gene are MNHEY and SVGAGI. Trimming pared 0 bases from V and 1 base from J, leaving 15 bases between. The CDR3 length is 17 residues. DNA for the CDR3: TGTGCCAGCAGTTACTCGGTTCCACAGGGACTCCAAGAGACCCAGTACTTC. This gives the protein CASSYSVPQGLQETQYF.

The chain links TRBV7-6 to TRBJ2-1; tentative D call: TRBD1 (7 bases). Deletions cut 4 bases from V and 2 bases from J, with 12 bases between. The CDR3 runs 15 residues. Germline V CDR1 and CDR2: SGHVS, FNYEAQ. CDR3 loop: CASSSGGIAYNEQFF. The CDR3, as DNA: TGTGCCAGCAGCTCAGGGGGGATCGCCTACAATGAGCAGTTCTTC.

This clonotype appeared a few times. The V and J genes are TRBV4-1 and TRBJ2-3; TRBD2 matches 8 bases. There are 16 residues in the CDR3. Per the germline V gene, CDR1 is MGHRA and CDR2 is YSYEKL. J gave up 5 bases and V 3 bases, and 10 bases lay outside the gene matches. CDR3 sequence reads: CASSQQSGGFLDTQYF. The DNA of the CDR3 is TGCGCCAGCAGCCAGCAGAGCGGGGGTTTTTTAGATACGCAGTATTTT.

This clonotype was seen many times. The chain joins TRBV7-8 to TRBJ2-1; possibly TRBD2 for D (6 bases). Looked up from germline, CDR1 is SGHVS and CDR2 is FQNEAQ. The CDR3 runs to 14 residues. With 3 bases removed from V and 0 bases from J, the gap between germline ends came to 6 bases. The CDR3, as DNA: TGTGCCAGCAGCTTCGGGAGCTCCTACAATGAGCAGTTCTTC. It codes for CASSFGSSYNEQFF.

At least ten counts were recorded for this clonotype. CDR3 sequence (DNA): TGTGCCAGCAGCCCCGGGACCACCGGGGAGCTGTTTTTT. Encoded protein: CASSPGTTGELFF. The chain recombines TRBV7-6 with TRBJ2-2, with D possibly called TRBD1 or TRBD2 (5 bases each). Germline CDR1 and CDR2: SGHVS and FNYEAQ. The CDR3 has 13 amino acids. The V end was cut by 5 bases, the J end by 4 bases, with 8 bases between.

This clonotype was counted between two and nine times. The chain carries TRBV10-3 and TRBJ1-1, with D tentatively TRBD1 (6 bases). Germline loops: CDR1 ENHRY, CDR2 SYGVKD. The CDR3 extends over 13 amino acids. V shed 5 bases and J shed 7 bases, with 14 bases lying between them. CDR3: CAISLQGPREAFF. CDR3 coding DNA: TGTGCCATCAGTTTACAGGGTCCACGTGAAGCTTTCTTT.

This clonotype showed up many times. The V and J genes are TRBV12-3 or TRBV12-4 and TRBJ1-1; D might be TRBD1 (6 bases). Trimming cost V 10 bases and J 0 bases, with 12 bases left between them. The CDR3 covers 13 residues. The CDR3 sequence is CATRGPLNTEAFF. CDR3 in DNA: TGTGCCACCCGGGGGCCATTGAACACTGAAGCTTTCTTT.

The chain carries TRBV2 and TRBJ2-7; D gene unclear. CDR3 length: 14 amino acids. CDR1 is SNHLY, CDR2 FYNNEI, per germline. V lost 7 bases and J 5 bases, leaving 18 bases between the germline ends. In DNA, the CDR3 is TGTGCCAGCACCCCAAACGACATATTCCACGAGCAGTACTTC. Amino acid sequence: CASTPNDIFHEQYF.